This T cell receptor beta chain was documented in a study of T-cell reconstitution after alpha-beta-depleted transplantation in children. Concerning this clonotype itself: Its antigen is unidentified. Germline is not matched at one junction end, which may reflect a read error.

Germline CDR1 and CDR2: MNHEY and SMNVEV (reference sequence). This CDR3 is 14 amino acids long. Molecular barcoding with unique molecular identifiers was used for the TCRbeta library. One entry per CDR3 protein, called by TCRdb with MiXCR from the PCR reads. The sample lists 550,000 to 600,000 distinct CDR3 sequences; around 23% were seen once. Findings of the study overall: T-cell numbers and diversity one year post-transplant derived largely from freshly generated T cells. Some patients owed their high day-60 TCRbeta diversity to surviving recipient T cells and thymic progenitors. About two months after transplant, alpha-beta T cells reportedly came from several hundred expanded graft clones.

This TCR came from a boy younger than two who had a stem cell transplant for acute myeloid leukemia, so the T cells may come from the graft donor. This material consisted of PBMCs, mostly from graft donor cells, taken 360 days after TCRalphabeta/CD19-depleted stem cell transplant. This rearrangement joins TRBV27 to TRBJ2-5, with 7 positions matching TRBD1. For the CDR3, the DNA is TGTGCCAGCAGTTTACAGGGGGTTCGAGAGACCCACTACTTC. Amino acid sequence: CASSLQGVRETHYF.